This TCR beta chain was recorded in a study of a mutant IDH1 vaccine in newly diagnosed glioma (dated by TCRdb to the early 2020s). Regarding the complete study: Of the approximately 35 treated patients, approximately 62% were male and 37.5% were female, and a mean age of 40.4 years was recorded. Peripheral blood was collected at six visits: V03 (baseline), V05, V07, V10, V12 and V13. Longitudinal TCRB deep sequencing was done for some 26 treated patients, wherever samples were available for exploratory analyses. Before enrollment, most patients had been given radiochemotherapy with temozolomide as standard therapy, while the rest had received either radiotherapy alone or temozolomide alone.

The library was obtained by the immunoSEQ multiplex PCR assay. The hsTCRB Kit was used according to the manufacturer's protocol to amplify rearranged TCR beta chain sequences. TCRB libraries were sequenced on an Illumina MiSeq. On the authors' methods: The kit vendor's proprietary platform handled demultiplexing, trimming and gene mapping. TCRdb took this table from immuneACCESS and kept in-frame rearrangements with V and J called. Such tables lack part of the clones; where checked against another copy, unresolved V genes explain under half of the gap, and the rest is unexplained. V, J and clone size derive from that table, while D and trimming were established from the DNA sequence. Recorded for this sample are about 30,000 clones; roughly four fifths of them occurred a single time. In total, the top ten clones hold around 20% of the sample. CDR1 and CDR2 are drawn from the germline V gene (reference sequence): LNHDA, SQIVND. The CDR3 sequence holds 14 residues, the cysteine and phenylalanine included. The entry retains the CDR3 DNA only, 42 bases that are in frame from base 1. Trimming removed 1 base from V and 9 bases from J, leaving 13 bases between the germline ends.

Worth noting for this clone: What antigen it recognizes has not been identified. Qualities for individual bases were not recorded, and no much larger clone is one base off.

Interpreted using the paper, the time point label stands for: baseline, week 1 (first vaccination visit). This specimen's treatment or condition label, interpreted: pre-vaccination baseline after standard-of-care therapy. The donors had newly diagnosed IDH1-mutant astrocytomas of WHO grade 3 or 4 that showed loss of nuclear ATRX. The samples were drawn from NOA16, a multicentre, single-arm, open-label phase I trial in Germany that tested a mutant IDH1 peptide vaccine in humans for the first time. Blood drawn at visit V03 was used as the baseline sample for immunogenicity testing. The DNeasy Blood and Tissue Kit was used to extract genomic DNA from EDTA blood for TCRB sequencing. Overall study outcomes, separate from this receptor: Across multiple MHC alleles, vaccine-induced immune responses were seen in about 93% of patients. The authors stated that sample limitations prevented analyses of patient blood samples from being reproduced. PBMC samples for TCRB deep sequencing were selected based on availability. No apparent relationship was observed between pseudoprogression and alterations in the top peripheral T cell clonotypes detected by TCRB sequencing.

Specimen: PBMCs, collected from a glioma patient treated with radiotherapy, temozolomide or both. The chain is encoded by TRBV19 joined to TRBJ2-1, with the D gene possibly TRBD1 or TRBD2, each one fitting 6 bases. This TCR came from a man aged 25 to 40 with glioma. The bases read TGTGCCAGTAGTATAGTAGGGGGACTGCCTGAGCAGTTCTTC. This translates into CASSIVGGLPEQFF.